A single sample gave rise to the 23 T cell receptor beta chains below, sequenced in a study of low-dose radiotherapy and immunotherapy resistance in tumors. Primers used for first-strand cDNA, a TRAV- and TRBV-specific set, covered both alpha and beta chains. TCRs were put through roughly 19 PCR cycles of amplification with Phusion. A constant-region primer and the V-primer adapter served as the primer pair. TCRdb re-called the reads through MiXCR, storing one row per CDR3 protein. The data contain some 16,000 distinct CDR3 sequences, about 70% of them singletons. Receptor source: a human donor with advanced metastatic prostate, ovarian, gallbladder or colorectal cancer (not recorded which). This table probably holds off-target reads from a library built for another chain.

This clonotype was seen a few times. The chain employs TRBV12-3 or TRBV12-4 and TRBJ2-2; 10 bases are a match to TRBD1. V shed 6 bases, J shed 5 bases, and the junction held 3 bases outside the gene matches. This CDR3 contains 14 residues. In nucleotides, the CDR3 is TGTGCCAGCAGGGGGACAGGGGATACCGGGGAGCTGTTTTTT. Residues: CASRGTGDTGELFF.

The chain uses TRBV5-5 and TRBJ2-5, with TRBD1 matching over 8 bases. CDR3 length equals 12 residues. Germline CDR1 and CDR2: SGHKS and YYEKEE (reference sequence). With 5 bases clipped from V and 4 bases from J, the junction kept 1 base outside the gene matches. The CDR3 DNA follows: TGTGCCAGCAGACAGGGGGGAGAGACCCAGTACTTC. Translating it yields CASRQGGETQYF.

A single count supports this clonotype. The V gene is TRBV6-2 or TRBV6-3, the J gene TRBJ1-1, with D possibly being TRBD1 (6 bases). Germline V gives CDR1 MNHEY, CDR2 SVGEGT. This CDR3 contains 13 residues. V lost 5 bases and J 3 bases, leaving 10 bases between the germline ends. The CDR3 DNA follows: TGTGCCAGCAGTACACAGGGTTACACTGAAGCTTTCTTT. This gives the protein CASSTQGYTEAFF.

This clonotype was detected a few times. The chain carries TRBV15 and TRBJ1-2; D not certain. The CDR3 runs to 14 residues. The V end lost 0 bases, the J end lost 8 bases, and 13 bases lay between the germline ends. CDR1 and CDR2 from the germline V gene are LNHNV and YYDKDF (reference sequence). CDR3 sequence (DNA): TGTGCCACCAGCAGAGATACTCTCCGGGCCGGCTACACCTTC. This codes for CATSRDTLRAGYTF.

This clonotype has just a few counts. The rearrangement uses TRBV20-1 and TRBJ1-2; TRBD1 aligns across 8 bases. With 4 bases clipped from V and 2 bases from J, the junction kept 6 bases outside the gene matches. The CDR3 extends over 14 amino acids. Germline CDR1 is DFQATT and CDR2 is SNEGSKA (reference sequence). CDR3 loop: CSATKRTGNYGYTF. The CDR3 DNA reads as TGCAGTGCTACTAAACGGACAGGGAACTATGGCTACACCTTC.

This clonotype was seen a handful of times. In DNA form, the CDR3 reads TGTGCCAGCAGCTTGCGGTGGCAAGCCAACACAGATACGCAGTATTTT. Translating it yields CASSLRWQANTDTQYF. The chain combines TRBV13 with TRBJ2-3; D gene ambiguous. The germline CDR1 and CDR2 sequences are PRHDT and FYEKMQ (reference sequence). Between the trimmed V and J ends, which lost 3 bases and 2 bases, there was a span of 15 bases. This CDR3 has 16 amino acids.

This clonotype was seen once. The J gene is TRBJ1-4, the V gene TRBV10-3; no reliable D call. There are 13 residues in the CDR3. V shed 4 bases and J shed 8 bases, with 11 bases lying between them. CDR1 and CDR2 (germline): ENHRY, SYGVKD. DNA for the CDR3: TGTGCCATCAGTGGGACGTTGAAGGAAAAACTGTTTTTT. This encodes CAISGTLKEKLFF.

The chain combines TRBV29-1 with TRBJ2-7; 7 nucleotides line up with TRBD1. V was pared by 7 bases and J by 5 bases, with 8 bases of the junction left unmatched. The V gene's germline CDR1 is SQVTM and CDR2 ANQGSEA. The CDR3 is 12 amino acids. The CDR3 DNA reads TGCAGCGCAAAGACAGGGATCAACGAGCAGTACTTC. As protein: CSAKTGINEQYF.

This chain connects TRBV7-8 to TRBJ2-7; D gene unclear. The germline V gene has CDR1 SGHVS and CDR2 FQNEAQ. This CDR3 spans 15 amino acids. V dropped 4 bases and J dropped 3 bases, with 16 bases sitting between them. The DNA of the CDR3 is TGTGCCAGCAGCTCCGTTCAGGTGGGGATCTACGAGCAGTACTTC. Its translation: CASSSVQVGIYEQYF.

CDR3 sequence reads: CASSLDIEMNTEAFF. CDR3 coding DNA: TGTGCCAGCAGTTTAGACATCGAGATGAACACTGAAGCTTTCTTT. The chain joins TRBV28 to TRBJ1-1, with unresolved D. The V gene lost 2 bases and the J gene lost 0 bases, with 10 bases spanning the gap. Germline CDR1 is MDHEN and CDR2 is SYDVKM. This CDR3 is 15 amino acids long.

J is TRBJ2-1 and V is TRBV11-3; 11 positions match TRBD2. This CDR3 spans 17 amino acids. Trimming took 3 bases from V and 3 from J; bases not matched to a gene: 7. Germline V lookup: CDR1 SGHNT, CDR2 YENEEA. The CDR3 coding sequence is TGTGCCAGCAGCTTGAGCTGGGGACTAGCGGACTACAATGAGCAGTTCTTC. This sequence encodes CASSLSWGLADYNEQFF.

This sequence joins TRBV6-2 or TRBV6-3 and TRBJ1-4; no reliable D call. The V and J ends lost 5 bases and 14 bases respectively, with 12 bases between them. Germline V gene lookup returns CDR1 MNHEY and CDR2 SVGEGT. This CDR3 has 11 amino acids. The CDR3 DNA reads TGTGCCAGCAGTGAATCCTGGACTCTGTTTTTT. It is translated as CASSESWTLFF.

The chain uses TRBV5-4 and TRBJ1-2, with D tentatively TRBD1 (6 bases). V dropped 0 bases and J dropped 8 bases, with 14 bases sitting between them. The CDR3 has 14 residues. Germline CDR1 SGHNT, CDR2 YYREEE (reference sequence). DNA for the CDR3: TGTGCCAGCAGCTTGGAGCACAGGGCTGGCGGCTACACCTTC. Translated, it gives CASSLEHRAGGYTF.

The chain is built from TRBV29-1 and TRBJ2-7; D is unresolved. Trimming removed 7 bases from V and 3 bases from J, with 7 bases in between. Germline V gives CDR1 SQVTM, CDR2 ANQGSEA. This CDR3 spans 10 amino acids. The CDR3 protein is CSALNYEQYF. The CDR3 DNA reads TGCAGCGCCCTCAACTACGAGCAGTACTTC.

The genes are TRBV12-3 or TRBV12-4 and TRBJ2-7, with 7 bases that match TRBD2. The CDR3 sequence is 14 residues long. Trimming cost V 6 bases and J 0 bases; bases outside gene matches: 5. This CDR3 is CASRGGISSYEQYF. The CDR3 DNA reads as TGTGCCAGCAGGGGGGGGATTAGCTCCTACGAGCAGTACTTC.

V and J are TRBV29-1 and TRBJ2-7; the match to TRBD2 covers 8 bases. The CDR3 loop spans 15 amino acids. Per germline, CDR1 SQVTM and CDR2 ANQGSEA. The V and J ends lost 4 bases and 6 bases, in that order; junction bases with no gene match: 14. The chain's CDR3 is CSVVRAPGGPGEQYF. The CDR3, as DNA: TGCAGCGTTGTAAGGGCCCCGGGAGGGCCAGGCGAGCAGTACTTC.

The chain has TRBV28 and TRBJ2-3, with D maybe TRBD2 (6 bases). Trimming stripped 7 bases from V and 7 bases from J, with 18 bases between. Looked up from germline, CDR1 is MDHEN and CDR2 is SYDVKM. The CDR3 loop spans 14 amino acids. The CDR3 DNA is TGTGCCAGCACCCTAGGCGGGGTAACAAATACGCAGTATTTT. Residues: CASTLGGVTNTQYF.

This clonotype appeared a few times. The rearrangement links TRBV6-1 to TRBJ1-1; D unclear. Germline values: CDR1 MNHNS, CDR2 SASEGT. V lost 6 bases to trimming and J lost 8 bases, with 16 bases between them. CDR3 size: 13 residues. Written as DNA, the CDR3 is TGTGCCAGCAGGACGGACTCGGCGAGAGAAGCTTTCTTT. This translates into CASRTDSAREAFF.

This clonotype has a single count. The CDR3 DNA reads as TGTGCCAGCAGCTTAAACGGGGGGTACCAAGAGACCCAGTACTTC. Protein: CASSLNGGYQETQYF. This sequence joins TRBV11-2 and TRBJ2-5; 7 nucleotides line up with TRBD2. The CDR3 extends over 15 amino acids. V shed 2 bases, J shed 0 bases, and the junction held 3 bases outside the gene matches. Germline CDR1 reads SGHAT; CDR2 reads FQNNGV.

This clonotype turned up a few times. The chain carries TRBV9 and TRBJ2-1, with D maybe TRBD1 (6 bases). CDR1 is SGDLS and CDR2 is YYNGEE in the germline V gene. V lost 0 bases and J lost 4, with 8 bases in between. The length of the CDR3 is 14 residues. The CDR3 loop is CASSVGTVYNEQFF. CDR3 sequence (DNA): TGTGCCAGCAGCGTAGGGACAGTTTACAATGAGCAGTTCTTC.

This clonotype appeared a few times. The chain links TRBV5-1 to TRBJ2-1, with 10 bases fitting TRBD2. J gave up 1 base and V 1 base, and 2 bases lay outside the gene matches. Germline lookup yields CDR1 SGHRS and CDR2 YFSETQ. The CDR3 has 16 residues. CDR3 coding DNA: TGCGCCAGCAGCTTGACAGCGGGAGGGTCCTACAATGAGCAGTTCTTC. Its translation: CASSLTAGGSYNEQFF. Full variable domain (missing parts from reference TRBV5-1 and TRBJ2-1): KAGVTQTPRYLIKTRGQQVTLSCSPISGHRSVSWYQQTPGQGLQFLFEYFSETQRNKGNFPGRFSGRQFSNSRSEMNVSTLELGDSALYLCASSLTAGGSYNEQFFGPGTRLTVL.

The genes are TRBV5-8 and TRBJ1-5; D gene ambiguous. From germline, CDR1 is SGHTS and CDR2 YDEGEE. The CDR3 is 12 residues long. Deletions cut 2 bases from V and 2 bases from J, with 2 bases between. The CDR3 nucleotides read TGTGCCAGCAGCTTCGGCAATCAGCCCCAGCATTTT. Its protein product is CASSFGNQPQHF.

The rearrangement joins TRBV12-3 or TRBV12-4 to TRBJ2-6; D not certain. V gave up 10 bases and J gave up 1 base, with 8 bases separating them. This CDR3 region has 13 residues. In nucleotides, the CDR3 is TGTGCCACCAGGTGGTCTGGGGCCAACGTCCTGACTTTC. This translates into CATRWSGANVLTF.